The rows below give T cell receptor beta chains drawn from one sample of a study of cytotoxic CD8 clonotypes in ibrutinib-treated CLL. Using immunoSEQ multiplex PCR, the repertoire was profiled, and TCRdb retains in-frame clones only, with some absent. The sample includes about 330,000 clones, over 60% of them seen just once. The starting material was PBMCs, obtained after 36 months of ibrutinib treatment. These receptors were taken from a human donor with chronic lymphocytic leukemia. Both conserved end residues are part of each CDR3. The order of the fields is clone size, D gene, J gene, V gene, CDR3 protein, CDR3 DNA. D genes are given only for firm matches. Part of the rows lack a size; the others show once, few, many or a class for expanded clones.

- TRBD1 TRBJ1-2 TRBV19 CASSPTGDRGLGYTF TGTGCCAGTAGTCCCACCGGGGACAGGGGGCTTGGCTACACCTTC
- - TRBJ2-7 TRBV9 CASSVSSLSYEQYF TGTGCCAGCAGCGTGTCCAGTTTATCCTACGAGCAGTACTTC
once - TRBJ2-7 TRBV5-5 CASSQGLDEQYF TGTGCCAGCAGCCAGGGTCTCGACGAGCAGTACTTC
- - TRBJ2-5 TRBV5-4 CASSGGLERRKYGRETQYF TGTGCCAGCAGCGGGGGGTTAGAGCGACGGAAATACGGTAGAGAGACCCAGTACTTC
- TRBD2 TRBJ2-7 TRBV13 CASSPPLAGGYEQYF TGTGCCAGCAGCCCTCCTCTAGCGGGAGGGTACGAGCAGTACTTC
- - TRBJ1-3 TRBV5-1 CASSLIGGPSGNTIYF TGCGCCAGCAGCTTGATCGGGGGGCCCTCTGGAAACACCATATATTTT
- TRBD1 TRBJ1-1 TRBV10-3 CAIKGTVNTEAFF TGTGCCATCAAGGGGACAGTGAACACTGAAGCTTTCTTT
few TRBD1 TRBJ1-2 TRBV19 CASRVTGGEGYTF TGTGCCAGTAGGGTAACAGGGGGCGAGGGCTACACCTTC
few - TRBJ1-4 TRBV15 CATSRSINEKLFF TGTGCCACCAGCAGGAGCATTAATGAAAAACTGTTTTTT
- TRBD2 TRBJ2-1 TRBV7-8 CASRKSWASGQINNEQFF TGTGCCAGCAGAAAAAGCTGGGCTAGCGGGCAGATTAACAATGAGCAGTTCTTC
- - TRBJ1-6 TRBV27 CASSRGLSNSPLHF TGTGCCAGCAGTAGGGGACTGAGTAATTCACCCCTCCACTTT
few - TRBJ2-7 TRBV5-1 CASSLQAEQYF TGCGCCAGCAGCCTACAGGCCGAGCAGTACTTC
- - TRBJ2-7 TRBV11-2 CASSLQVSYEQYF TGTGCCAGCAGCTTACAGGTCTCCTACGAGCAGTACTTC
once - TRBJ1-1 TRBV7-9 CASSLGVVGTGLGTEAFF TGTGCCAGCAGCTTAGGGGTGGTGGGAACCGGGTTGGGCACTGAAGCTTTCTTT
- - TRBJ2-7 TRBV15 CATSTKDISYEQYF TGTGCCACCAGCACCAAGGACATTTCCTACGAGCAGTACTTC
- - TRBJ2-3 TRBV6-6 CASSYVGHTDTQYF TGTGCCAGCAGTTACGTGGGCCACACAGATACGCAGTATTTT
- TRBD1 TRBJ2-7 TRBV6-6 CASRGPGQGRYEQYF TGTGCCAGCCGGGGGCCCGGACAGGGTCGCTACGAGCAGTACTTC
few TRBD2 TRBJ2-1 TRBV5-1 CASSVPGLATDEQFF TGCGCCAGCAGCGTGCCGGGACTAGCGACGGATGAGCAGTTCTTC
- TRBD2 TRBJ2-5 TRBV7-8 CASSLGLAGRETQYF TGTGCCAGCAGCTTAGGGCTAGCGGGGAGGGAGACCCAGTACTTC
- - TRBJ2-1 TRBV2 CASSLAGYNEQFF TGTGCCAGCAGCTTGGCAGGGTACAATGAGCAGTTCTTC
- - TRBJ1-2 TRBV7-9 CASSKSSQLVYGYTF TGTGCCAGCAGCAAAAGCTCCCAGTTGGTCTATGGCTACACCTTC
- - TRBJ1-2 TRBV9 CASSVNVGIGGYTF TGTGCCAGCAGCGTAAATGTAGGGATTGGGGGCTACACCTTC
- TRBD1 TRBJ1-3 TRBV29-1 CSARQGPSGNTIYF TGCAGCGCGCGACAGGGCCCCTCTGGAAACACCATATATTTT
- - TRBJ2-3 TRBV7-8 CASSLAGLATDTQYF TGTGCCAGCAGCTTAGCGGGTCTGGCGACAGATACGCAGTATTTT
- - TRBJ1-2 TRBV5-1 CASSYQGEGYTF TGCGCCAGCAGCTACCAGGGTGAAGGCTACACCTTC